This T cell receptor (beta chain) was observed in a study of blood T cell repertoires in COVID-19. Study at large: PBMCs, B-cell-depleted T cells, or T cells were the source of the cDNA or gDNA that made up the material.

Points on this clone: Different DNA sequences within this sample yield the same CDR3.

While infection was still active, Seattle patients were enrolled and then followed longitudinally. Germline CDR1 is SQVTM and CDR2 is ANQGSEA. The CDR3 has 12 residues. The V and J ends lost 7 bases and 1 base respectively, with 10 bases between them. The protocol was immunoSEQ multiplex PCR, while the TCRdb copy is restricted to in-frame clones and leaves out a portion. The sample contains about 300,000 clones, about nine tenths of which appear only once. The material sequenced was peripheral blood. The receptor was derived from a woman in her thirties with COVID-19, enrolled during active disease. This chain links TRBV29-1 with TRBJ1-1; tentative D call: TRBD1 (5 bases). The CDR3 here is CSGRTGNTEAFF. Here the CDR3 DNA reads TGCAGCGGTCGCACAGGGAACACTGAAGCTTTCTTT.